The next 20 T cell receptor beta chains were all read from a single sample in a study of cytomegalovirus exposure and HLA in healthy donors. Profiling relied on immunoSEQ multiplex PCR, and the TCRdb table lists in-frame clones only, not all of them. The table includes around 150,000 clones, 90% to 97% detected once. Sequenced input: PBMCs. Every receptor here comes from a woman aged 18-29 years in good health and CMV-seronegative.

The chain couples TRBV2 to TRBJ1-6; no definite D call. The germline CDR1 and CDR2 sequences are SNHLY and FYNNEI. Deletions cut 4 bases from V and 9 bases from J, with 13 bases between. The CDR3 runs 14 residues. The CDR3 loop reads CASSVRGSGSPLHF. CDR3 DNA: TGTGCCAGCAGTGTACGGGGTTCTGGTTCACCCCTCCACTTT.

V gene TRBV19 combines with J gene TRBJ2-3, with TRBD2 matching over 8 bases. The CDR3 runs to 16 residues. With V trimmed by 5 bases and J by 0 bases, 7 bases remained unmatched. The germline V gene encodes CDR1 LNHDA and CDR2 SQIVND (reference sequence). The CDR3 DNA is TGTGCCAGTAGTTTCGGGGGGGGATCTAGCACAGATACGCAGTATTTT. The encoded protein is CASSFGGGSSTDTQYF. The full variable domain, in which reference TRBV19 and TRBJ2-3 provide the parts outside the CDR3, is DGGITQSPKYLFRKEGQNVTLSCEQNLNHDAMYWYRQDPGQGLRLIYYSQIVNDFQKGDIAEGYSVSREKKESFPLTVTSAQKNPTAFYLCASSFGGGSSTDTQYFGPGTRLTVL.

This clone was counted at least ten times. CDR3 nucleotide sequence: TGTGCCACCGCGAGGGAGGCGGGGGGGGTCCAGCCCCAGCATTTT. The encoded protein is CATAREAGGVQPQHF. V gene TRBV10-3 combines with J gene TRBJ1-5; D perhaps matches TRBD1 (5 bases). Per the germline V gene, CDR1 is ENHRY and CDR2 is SYGVKD. The CDR3 has 15 amino acids. The ends were cut back, 10 bases at V and 7 bases at J, with 23 bases in the middle.

The rearrangement uses TRBV27 and TRBJ2-5, with a tentative D call TRBD1 (6 bases). The DNA end is a closer match to TRBJ2-7, so the J assignment may be wrong. Germline lookup yields CDR1 MNHEY and CDR2 SMNVEV (reference sequence). CDR3 length: 16 amino acids. The CDR3 loop is CASSLNFGTPIYEQYF. Here the CDR3 DNA reads TGTGCCAGCAGTTTAAACTTCGGGACACCAATCTACGAGCAGTACTTC.

The gene calls are TRBV5-8 and TRBJ1-2; the D gene is possibly TRBD1 (5 bases). This CDR3 is built from 15 residues. Trimming removed 4 bases at V and 4 bases at J, with 17 bases between. Germline lookup yields CDR1 SGHTS and CDR2 YDEGEE. CDR3 coding DNA: TGTGCCAGCAGCCTCGGTCAGGGCGCCTCCTATGGCTACACCTTC. Amino acid sequence: CASSLGQGASYGYTF.

This chain joins TRBV6-1 and TRBJ1-1; D perhaps matches TRBD1 (5 bases). With 5 bases removed from V and 2 bases from J, the gap between germline ends came to 12 bases. Germline values: CDR1 MNHNS, CDR2 SASEGT. The CDR3 length is 14 residues. CDR3: CASSRAGINTEAFF. The DNA for the CDR3 is TGTGCCAGCAGTCGGGCAGGGATCAACACTGAAGCTTTCTTT.

The rearrangement links TRBV18 to TRBJ1-2; the D gene is possibly TRBD1 (6 bases). Trimming shortened V by 4 bases and J by 1 base, and 13 bases separated the two germline ends. The germline V gene encodes CDR1 KGHSH and CDR2 LQKENI. This CDR3 has 15 amino acids. This CDR3 reads CASSLPSDSNYGYTF. The DNA of the CDR3 is TGTGCCAGCTCACTGCCCTCGGACAGTAACTATGGCTACACCTTC.

CDR3 sequence: CAISPRGIGGGTGELFF. CDR3 in DNA: TGTGCCATCAGCCCGAGGGGGATAGGTGGAGGCACCGGGGAGCTGTTTTTT. J is TRBJ2-2 and V is TRBV10-3; D is perhaps TRBD1 (6 bases). The germline CDR1 and CDR2 sequences are ENHRY and SYGVKD. CDR3 length: 17 amino acids. The ends were cut back, 6 bases at V and 4 bases at J, with 21 bases in the middle.

The CDR3 sequence: CASSPDRFLGYGYTF. The CDR3, as DNA: TGTGCCAGCTCACCGGACAGGTTTCTGGGCTATGGCTACACCTTC. J is TRBJ1-2 and V is TRBV18, with 7 bases fitting TRBD1. Looked up from germline, CDR1 is KGHSH and CDR2 is LQKENI. V dropped 3 bases and J dropped 4; count of bases not matched to a gene: 8. CDR3 length equals 15 residues.

V gene TRBV5-1 combines with J gene TRBJ1-3, with D perhaps TRBD1 (5 bases). This CDR3 contains 14 residues. Germline V CDR1 and CDR2: SGHRS, YFSETQ. Trimming left V 5 bases short and J 1 base short, with 10 bases between. CDR3 nucleotide sequence: TGCGCCAGCAGACTCAGGGATTCTGGAAACACCATATATTTT. It yields the protein CASRLRDSGNTIYF. Variable domain in full (rest from reference TRBV5-1 and TRBJ1-3): KAGVTQTPRYLIKTRGQQVTLSCSPISGHRSVSWYQQTPGQGLQFLFEYFSETQRNKGNFPGRFSGRQFSNSRSEMNVSTLELGDSALYLCASRLRDSGNTIYFGEGSWLTVV.

The chain is built from TRBV5-1 and TRBJ2-2, with D possibly matching TRBD2 (6 bases). V gave up 0 bases and J gave up 4 bases, with 13 bases separating them. Germline V lookup: CDR1 SGHRS, CDR2 YFSETQ. CDR3 length: 16 residues. The CDR3 sequence is CASSLGTGTSTGELFF. In nucleotides, the CDR3 is TGCGCCAGCAGCTTGGGTACCGGGACTTCCACCGGGGAGCTGTTTTTT.

V is TRBV15 and J is TRBJ2-7; perhaps TRBD2 as D (7 bases). Per the germline V gene, CDR1 is LNHNV and CDR2 is YYDKDF (reference sequence). V shed 5 bases and J shed 4 bases, with 12 bases lying between them. The CDR3 has 13 residues. CDR3 region: CATSGRGGYEQYF. As DNA, the CDR3 is TGTGCCACCAGCGGCAGGGGAGGGTACGAGCAGTACTTC.

Here the CDR3 reads CASSQLWRGDADTQYF. The CDR3 DNA reads TGCGCCAGCAGCCAACTATGGCGGGGTGACGCAGATACGCAGTATTTT. This chain joins TRBV4-3 and TRBJ2-3; TRBD2 is a possible D gene (6 bases). V gave up 2 bases and J gave up 4 bases, with 16 bases separating them. The V gene's germline CDR1 is LGHNA and CDR2 YSLEER. The CDR3 totals 16 residues.

The V call is TRBV30, the J call TRBJ1-2; D possibly corresponds to TRBD1 (5 bases). The CDR3 contains 14 residues. CDR1 is GTSNPN and CDR2 is SVGIG in the germline V gene (reference sequence). Between the trimmed V and J ends, which lost 2 bases and 4 bases, there was a span of 14 bases. CDR3 protein: CAWSLPGVGYGYTF. The CDR3 DNA sequence: TGTGCCTGGAGTTTGCCGGGGGTCGGCTATGGCTACACCTTC. Together with reference TRBV30 and TRBJ1-2, the CDR3 gives the full variable domain: SQTIHQWPATLVQPVGSPLSLECTVEGTSNPNLYWYRQAAGRGLQLLFYSVGIGQISSEVPQNLSASRPQDRQFILSSKKLLLSDSGFYLCAWSLPGVGYGYTFGSGTRLTVV.

The sample holds one count of this clone. The chain links TRBV7-2 to TRBJ1-3; D uncertain. The germline V gene encodes CDR1 SGHTA and CDR2 FQGNSA. The CDR3 spans 16 residues. V lost 1 base and J 0 bases, leaving 10 bases between the germline ends. The CDR3 nucleotides are TGTGCCAGCAGCTTAGGACACAGTTTCTCTGGAAACACCATATATTTT. Translation gives CASSLGHSFSGNTIYF.

The chain combines TRBV6-6 with TRBJ2-7; a weak D match, TRBD2 (5 bases). Per the germline V gene, CDR1 is MNHNY and CDR2 is SVGAGI (reference sequence). Deletions cut 0 bases from V and 4 bases from J, with 10 bases between. The CDR3 is made up of 14 amino acids. Here the CDR3 DNA reads TGTGCCAGCAGTTACTCGAGGGCACAGTACGAGCAGTACTTC. Amino acid sequence: CASSYSRAQYEQYF.

The table lists this clone with a count of one. The V and J genes are TRBV4-3 and TRBJ2-5, with D possibly TRBD1 on 6 matching bases. V shed 3 bases and J shed 5 bases, with 19 bases lying between them. Germline CDR1 and CDR2: LGHNA and YSLEER. CDR3 length: 16 residues. This CDR3 reads CASSHQHRVPGETQYF. DNA for the CDR3: TGCGCCAGCAGCCACCAACACAGGGTTCCCGGGGAGACCCAGTACTTC.

This chain connects TRBV5-4 to TRBJ2-3, with 8 bases that match TRBD2. V dropped 6 bases and J dropped 2; count of bases not matched to a gene: 11. CDR1 is SGHNT, CDR2 YYREEE, per germline (reference sequence). CDR3 size: 16 residues. The CDR3 spells CASTLGAGGPTDTQYF. In DNA form, the CDR3 reads TGTGCCAGCACCCTAGGGGCGGGGGGACCCACAGATACGCAGTATTTT.

The gene calls are TRBV6-5 and TRBJ2-3; TRBD2 matches at 7 bases. Looked up from germline, CDR1 is MNHEY and CDR2 is SVGAGI. This CDR3 region has 15 residues. With V trimmed by 6 bases and J by 3 bases, 9 bases remained unmatched. The CDR3 nucleotides read TGTGCCAGCAGCGGACGGGGGGAAGGGACAGATACGCAGTATTTT. Translating gives CASSGRGEGTDTQYF.

This clone was found once. This chain connects TRBV12-5 to TRBJ2-7; 12 bases are shared with TRBD1. Trimming cost V 6 bases and J 4 bases; bases outside gene matches: 4. Germline loops: CDR1 LGHNT, CDR2 FRNRAP. This CDR3 contains 14 residues. The CDR3, as DNA: TGTGCTAGTGGGGGACAGGGGGCGGGTTACGAGCAGTACTTC. Translating gives CASGGQGAGYEQYF.